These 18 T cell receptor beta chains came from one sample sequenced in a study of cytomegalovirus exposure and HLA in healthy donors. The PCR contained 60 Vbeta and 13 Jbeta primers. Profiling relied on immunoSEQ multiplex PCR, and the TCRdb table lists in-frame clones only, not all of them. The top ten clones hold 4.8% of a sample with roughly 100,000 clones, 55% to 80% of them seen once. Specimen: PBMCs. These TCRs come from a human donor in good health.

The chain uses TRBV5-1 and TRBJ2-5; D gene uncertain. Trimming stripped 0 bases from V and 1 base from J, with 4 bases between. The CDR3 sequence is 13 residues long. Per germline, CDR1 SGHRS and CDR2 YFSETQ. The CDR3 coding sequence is TGCGCCAGCAGCTTGGGCAGCCAAGAGACCCAGTACTTC. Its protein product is CASSLGSQETQYF.

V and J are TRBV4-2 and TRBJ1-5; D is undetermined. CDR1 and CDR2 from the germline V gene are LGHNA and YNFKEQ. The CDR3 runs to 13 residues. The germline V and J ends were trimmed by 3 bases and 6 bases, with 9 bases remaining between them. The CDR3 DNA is TGTGCCAGCAGCCACGGGGTGGGTCAGCCCCAGCATTTT. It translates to CASSHGVGQPQHF.

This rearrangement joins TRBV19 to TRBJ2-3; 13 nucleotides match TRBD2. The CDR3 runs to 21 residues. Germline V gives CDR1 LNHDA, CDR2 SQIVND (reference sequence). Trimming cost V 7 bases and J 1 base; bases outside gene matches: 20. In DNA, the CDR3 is TGTGCCAGTATCCCTCCCCTCGGACTAGCGGGAGTCCTACCCCGCACAGATACGCAGTATTTT. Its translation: CASIPPLGLAGVLPRTDTQYF.

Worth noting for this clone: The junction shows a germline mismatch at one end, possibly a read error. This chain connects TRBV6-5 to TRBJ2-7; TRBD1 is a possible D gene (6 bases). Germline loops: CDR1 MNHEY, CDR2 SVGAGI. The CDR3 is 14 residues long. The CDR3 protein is CASSNSGTPYEQYF. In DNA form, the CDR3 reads TGTGCCAGCAGTAACTCCGGGACACCTTACGAGCAGTACTTC.

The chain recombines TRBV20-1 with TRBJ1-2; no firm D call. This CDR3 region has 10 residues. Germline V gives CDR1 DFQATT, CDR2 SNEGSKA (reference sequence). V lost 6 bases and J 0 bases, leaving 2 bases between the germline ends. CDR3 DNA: TGCAGTGCCTCTAACTATGGCTACACCTTC. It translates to CSASNYGYTF.

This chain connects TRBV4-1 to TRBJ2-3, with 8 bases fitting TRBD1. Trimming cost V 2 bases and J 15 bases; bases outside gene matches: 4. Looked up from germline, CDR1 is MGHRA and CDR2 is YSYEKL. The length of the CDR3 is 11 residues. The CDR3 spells CASSQRDRLYF. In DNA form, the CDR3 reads TGCGCCAGCAGCCAACGGGACAGGCTCTATTTT.

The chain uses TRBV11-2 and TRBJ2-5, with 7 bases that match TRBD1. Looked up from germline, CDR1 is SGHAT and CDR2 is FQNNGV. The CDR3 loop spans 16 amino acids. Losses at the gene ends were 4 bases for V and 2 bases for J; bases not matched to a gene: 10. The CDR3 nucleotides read TGTGCCAGCAGCTCGGGCGAGGGACAGCGACAAGAGACCCAGTACTTC. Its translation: CASSSGEGQRQETQYF. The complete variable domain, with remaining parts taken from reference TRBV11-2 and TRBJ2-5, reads EAGVAQSPRYKIIEKRQSVAFWCNPISGHATLYWYQQILGQGPKLLIQFQNNGVVDDSQLPKDRFSAERLKGVDSTLKIQPAKLEDSAVYLCASSSGEGQRQETQYFGPGTRLLVL.

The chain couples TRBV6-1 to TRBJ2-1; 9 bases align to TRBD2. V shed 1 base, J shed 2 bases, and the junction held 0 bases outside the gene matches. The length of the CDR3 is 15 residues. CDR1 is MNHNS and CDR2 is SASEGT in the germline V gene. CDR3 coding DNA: TGTGCCAGCAGTGAAGGCGGGAGGGCCTACAATGAGCAGTTCTTC. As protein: CASSEGGRAYNEQFF.

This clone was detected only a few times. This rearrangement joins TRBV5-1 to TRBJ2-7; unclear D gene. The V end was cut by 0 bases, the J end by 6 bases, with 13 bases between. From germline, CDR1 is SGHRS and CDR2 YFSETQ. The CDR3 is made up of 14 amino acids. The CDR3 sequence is CASSLASSTGEQYF. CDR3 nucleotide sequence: TGCGCCAGCAGCTTGGCCAGCAGCACGGGCGAGCAGTACTTC. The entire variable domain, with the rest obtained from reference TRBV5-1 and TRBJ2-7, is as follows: KAGVTQTPRYLIKTRGQQVTLSCSPISGHRSVSWYQQTPGQGLQFLFEYFSETQRNKGNFPGRFSGRQFSNSRSEMNVSTLELGDSALYLCASSLASSTGEQYFGPGTRLTVT.

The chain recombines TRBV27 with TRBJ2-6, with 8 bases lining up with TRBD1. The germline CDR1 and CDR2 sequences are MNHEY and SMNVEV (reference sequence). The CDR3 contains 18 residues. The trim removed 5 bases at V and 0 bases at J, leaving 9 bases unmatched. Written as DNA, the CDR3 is TGTGCCAGCAGTCCGGGGGACAGGTTTTACTCTGGGGCCAACGTCCTGACTTTC. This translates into CASSPGDRFYSGANVLTF. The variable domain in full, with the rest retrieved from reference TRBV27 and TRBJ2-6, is EAQVTQNPRYLITVTGKKLTVTCSQNMNHEYMSWYRQDPGLGLRQIYYSMNVEVTDKGDVPEGYKVSRKEKRNFPLILESPSPNQTSLYFCASSPGDRFYSGANVLTFGAGSRLTVL.

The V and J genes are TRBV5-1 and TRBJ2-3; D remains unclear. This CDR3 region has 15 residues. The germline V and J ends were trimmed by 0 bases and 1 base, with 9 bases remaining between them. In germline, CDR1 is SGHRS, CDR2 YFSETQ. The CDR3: CASSLEEPRTDTQYF. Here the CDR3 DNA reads TGCGCCAGCAGCTTGGAAGAGCCTCGCACAGATACGCAGTATTTT. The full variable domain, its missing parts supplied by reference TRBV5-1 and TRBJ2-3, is KAGVTQTPRYLIKTRGQQVTLSCSPISGHRSVSWYQQTPGQGLQFLFEYFSETQRNKGNFPGRFSGRQFSNSRSEMNVSTLELGDSALYLCASSLEEPRTDTQYFGPGTRLTVL.

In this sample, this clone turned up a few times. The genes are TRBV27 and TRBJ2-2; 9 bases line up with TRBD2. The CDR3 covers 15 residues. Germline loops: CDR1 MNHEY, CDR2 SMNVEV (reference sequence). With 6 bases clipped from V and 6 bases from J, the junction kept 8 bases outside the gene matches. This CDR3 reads CASRTPGLAAGELFF. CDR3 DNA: TGTGCCAGCAGAACACCGGGACTAGCCGCCGGGGAGCTGTTTTTT.

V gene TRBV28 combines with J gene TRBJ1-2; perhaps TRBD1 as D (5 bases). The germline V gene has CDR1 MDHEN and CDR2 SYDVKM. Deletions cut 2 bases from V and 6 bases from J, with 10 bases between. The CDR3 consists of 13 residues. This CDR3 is CASSLRGKDGYTF. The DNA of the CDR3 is TGTGCCAGCAGTTTAAGGGGAAAGGATGGCTACACCTTC.

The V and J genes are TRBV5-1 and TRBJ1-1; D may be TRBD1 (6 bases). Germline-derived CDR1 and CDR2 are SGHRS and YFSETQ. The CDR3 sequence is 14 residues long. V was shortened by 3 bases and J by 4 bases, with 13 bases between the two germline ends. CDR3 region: CASSSGGLSTEAFF. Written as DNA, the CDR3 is TGCGCCAGCAGCTCCGGGGGGCTGAGCACTGAAGCTTTCTTT.

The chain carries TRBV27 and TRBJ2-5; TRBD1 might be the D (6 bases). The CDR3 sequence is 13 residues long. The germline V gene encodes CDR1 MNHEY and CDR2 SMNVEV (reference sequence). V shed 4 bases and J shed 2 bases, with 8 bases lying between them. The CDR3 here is CASSWDKQETQYF. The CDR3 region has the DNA TGTGCCAGCAGTTGGGACAAACAAGAGACCCAGTACTTC.

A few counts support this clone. The CDR3 nucleotides are TGTGCCAGCAGTGAAGGTCGACTACTCTACACAGATACGCAGTATTTT. Residues: CASSEGRLLYTDTQYF. The chain links TRBV6-1 to TRBJ2-3, with D possibly being TRBD2 (5 bases). This CDR3 contains 16 residues. Trimming removed 1 base from V and 2 bases from J, with 13 bases in between. Germline CDR1 MNHNS, CDR2 SASEGT.

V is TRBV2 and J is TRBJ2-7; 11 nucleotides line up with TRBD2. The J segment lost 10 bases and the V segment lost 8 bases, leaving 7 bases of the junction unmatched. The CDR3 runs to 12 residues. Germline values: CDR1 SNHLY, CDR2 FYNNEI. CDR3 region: CASYGLAGFQYF. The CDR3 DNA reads TGTGCCAGCTATGGACTAGCGGGTTTTCAGTACTTC.

DNA for the CDR3: TGCGCCAGCAGCCAAGTCGTCCTAGCGGGAGTAGACGAGCAGTACTTC. Its protein product is CASSQVVLAGVDEQYF. The J gene is TRBJ2-7, the V gene TRBV4-1; 10 nucleotides line up with TRBD2. Germline V lookup: CDR1 MGHRA, CDR2 YSYEKL. V was pared by 1 base and J by 5 bases, with 8 bases of the junction left unmatched. This CDR3 region has 16 residues.